This TCR beta chain was identified during a study of blood T cell repertoires in COVID-19. Study-level information: The samples span acute and convalescent COVID-19 from the United States, Italy and Spain. T cells, B-cell-depleted T cells, or PBMCs supplied cDNA or gDNA.

Study processing details: Estimation of nucleated cell counts relied on the amplification of reference gene primers. Repertoires were generated with immunoSEQ multiplex PCR, while TCRdb's copy carries only in-frame clones and drops some. The V and J calls and clone size come from that table; D and trimming were worked out from the DNA. Among some 60,000 clones listed, around four fifths were seen once. Germline loops: CDR1 LNHDA, CDR2 SQIVND (reference sequence). This CDR3 is built from 16 residues. The V segment lost 4 bases and the J segment 3 bases; nucleotides outside the gene matches: 9. Material for sequencing was peripheral blood. The TCR originated in a woman aged 45-59 years with active or convalescent COVID-19. The rearrangement uses TRBV19 and TRBJ1-2; 9 bases map to TRBD1. The CDR3 is CASSKLQGAPHYGYTF. DNA for the CDR3: TGTGCCAGTAGTAAATTACAGGGGGCCCCACACTATGGCTACACCTTC.